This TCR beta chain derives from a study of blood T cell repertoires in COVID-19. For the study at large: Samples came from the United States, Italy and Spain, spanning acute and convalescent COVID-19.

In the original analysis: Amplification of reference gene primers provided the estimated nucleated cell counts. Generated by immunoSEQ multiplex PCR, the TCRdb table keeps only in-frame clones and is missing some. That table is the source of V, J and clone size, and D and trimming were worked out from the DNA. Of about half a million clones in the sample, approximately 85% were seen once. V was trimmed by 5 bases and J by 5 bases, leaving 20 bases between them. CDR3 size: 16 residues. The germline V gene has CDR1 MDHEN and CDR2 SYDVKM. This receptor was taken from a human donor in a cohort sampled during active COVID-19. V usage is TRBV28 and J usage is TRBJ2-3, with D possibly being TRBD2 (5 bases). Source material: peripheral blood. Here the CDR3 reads CASSPPGSRQRDTQYF. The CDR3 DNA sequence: TGTGCCAGCAGTCCCCCGGGGTCTCGCCAGCGAGATACGCAGTATTTT.